This record concerns one T cell receptor beta chain sequence. No antigen is known for it. This entry comes from a study of cytomegalovirus exposure and HLA in healthy donors. General observations from the study: Some V segments, including TRBV6-2 and TRBV6-3, were excluded as indistinguishable. Presence/absence analyses took donor sequencing depth as roughly uniform. In an earlier analysis, most TCR beta V segments were productive about 87% or about 30% of the time.

The CDR3 is made up of 16 amino acids. Unmatched junction bases numbered 8, after V lost 0 bases and J lost 1 base. Germline CDR1 GTSNPN, CDR2 SVGIG (reference sequence). The PCR had 60 Vbeta and 13 Jbeta primers. TCRdb's copy holds only in-frame clones and misses some; the assay was immunoSEQ multiplex PCR. The sample carries approximately 130,000 clones, about 81% recorded once. The receptor's source is a middle-aged woman in good health and CMV-seropositive. The chain uses TRBV30 and TRBJ2-5; 7 nucleotides align to TRBD1. The sequencing input was PBMCs. The CDR3 DNA is TGTGCCTGGAGTGTACCCGGGACAGCTACCCAAGAGACCCAGTACTTC. Amino acid sequence: CAWSVPGTATQETQYF.